A selection of T cell receptor beta chains follows, all from one sample in a study of beta chain features in type 1 diabetes. Clones were read by immunoSEQ multiplex PCR, and TCRdb kept only the in-frame ones, dropping some. Of a few hundred thousand clones in the sample, roughly 17% were seen once. Sequencing was carried out using naive CD4+ T cells from blood. The receptors here all came from a man aged 25-40 years with type 1 diabetes. The CDR3 runs from the conserved cysteine through the conserved F or W. Fields, in order: V gene, J gene, D gene, clone size, CDR3 DNA, CDR3 protein. The D gene is left open where the match is weak. Clone sizes are given selectively: once, few, many, or a class where the clone is expanded.

v_call: TRBV2; j_call: TRBJ2-7; d_call: -; clone_size: -; cdr3_nt: TGTGCCAGCAGGGGGACAAACCCTTTGGCGCAGTACTTC; cdr3_aa: CASRGTNPLAQYF
v_call: TRBV7-6; j_call: TRBJ2-3; d_call: TRBD2; clone_size: -; cdr3_nt: TGTGCCAGCAGCTTAGCGGAGGCTAGCGGGATAGAGAGAGATACGCAGTATTTT; cdr3_aa: CASSLAEASGIERDTQYF
v_call: TRBV5-1; j_call: TRBJ2-5; d_call: -; clone_size: few; cdr3_nt: TGCGCCAGCAGCTTAGGAGGCAACCAAGAGACCCAGTACTTC; cdr3_aa: CASSLGGNQETQYF
v_call: TRBV4-3; j_call: TRBJ1-5; d_call: -; clone_size: -; cdr3_nt: TGCGCCAGCAGCCCTTTCCTCTCTGGCTCAAATCAGCCCCAGCATTTT; cdr3_aa: CASSPFLSGSNQPQHF
v_call: TRBV30; j_call: TRBJ2-1; d_call: TRBD2; clone_size: few; cdr3_nt: TGTGCCTGGAGTAGGGGACTAGGTCTGAATGAGCAGTTCTTC; cdr3_aa: CAWSRGLGLNEQFF
v_call: TRBV7-2; j_call: TRBJ2-3; d_call: -; clone_size: few; cdr3_nt: TGTGCCAGCAGTCCCAATGCAGATACGCAGTATTTT; cdr3_aa: CASSPNADTQYF
v_call: TRBV29-1; j_call: TRBJ2-1; d_call: TRBD1; clone_size: -; cdr3_nt: TGCAGCGGATCAGGGGGCTACAATGAGCAGTTCTTC; cdr3_aa: CSGSGGYNEQFF
v_call: TRBV25-1; j_call: TRBJ2-2; d_call: -; clone_size: -; cdr3_nt: TGTGCCAGCAGAAGGGAGAACACCGGGGAGCTGTTTTTT; cdr3_aa: CASRRENTGELFF
v_call: TRBV9; j_call: TRBJ2-1; d_call: -; clone_size: few; cdr3_nt: TGTGCCAGCAGCCCCGGGGGCCCGGCGTCCTACAATGAGCAGTTCTTC; cdr3_aa: CASSPGGPASYNEQFF
v_call: TRBV7-9; j_call: TRBJ1-3; d_call: -; clone_size: few; cdr3_nt: TGTGCCAGCAGCTTAGAGTTTGGAGGACTCTCTGGAAACACCATATATTTT; cdr3_aa: CASSLEFGGLSGNTIYF
v_call: TRBV25-1; j_call: TRBJ2-3; d_call: -; clone_size: -; cdr3_nt: TGTGCCAGCAGAGGAGGGGAAGATACGCAGTATTTT; cdr3_aa: CASRGGEDTQYF
v_call: TRBV5-6; j_call: TRBJ2-6; d_call: TRBD1; clone_size: few; cdr3_nt: TGTGCCAGCAGCTTTACCGGGACAGGACTCTCTGGGGCCAACGTCCTGACTTTC; cdr3_aa: CASSFTGTGLSGANVLTF
v_call: TRBV7-9; j_call: TRBJ1-2; d_call: -; clone_size: -; cdr3_nt: TGTGCCAGCAGCTTAGTCGGGGGTGACTATGGCTACACCTTC; cdr3_aa: CASSLVGGDYGYTF